The subject of this entry is one T cell receptor (beta chain). Germline V lookup: CDR1 MDHEN, CDR2 SYDVKM. Trimming took off 6 bases at V and 2 bases at J, with 10 bases between the two ends. The CDR3 is made up of 13 amino acids. In replicate PCRs of sorted subsets, about 190 ng DNA, about 30,000 T cell genomes, was used. How the authors handled the data: ImmunoSEQ junction-only sequences lacked quality scores, so their filtering differed. Generated by immunoSEQ multiplex PCR, the TCRdb table keeps only in-frame clones and is missing some. That table furnishes V, J and clone size, whereas the DNA furnished D and trimming. The repertoire holds 2 million to 2.5 million clones, with approximately 94% as singletons. This sample was included in a study of shared clonotypes between healthy human individuals. The split of CD4+ cells yielded CD45RA+ naive and CD45RA-negative memory subsets.

Sequences were obtained from naive CD4+ T cells sorted from blood. The subset denotes: CD45RA+ positively selected. This receptor was identified in a man younger than 35 in good health. This chain links TRBV28 with TRBJ1-1; tentatively, D is TRBD1 (5 bases). As DNA, the CDR3 is TGTGCCAGCAGGACAGATAGAAACACTGAAGCTTTCTTT. Translating gives CASRTDRNTEAFF.